Sequencing of this T cell receptor beta chain was carried out in a study of CD8 T cells in Susac syndrome. Random hexamers served to reverse transcribe roughly 0.5 to 1 ug RNA. The immunoSEQ assay covered 54 Vbeta and 13 Jbeta segments for CDR3. TCRdb re-analysed the immunoSEQ multiplex PCR reads in MiXCR, keeping a single row per CDR3 protein. The sample has about 210,000 distinct CDR3 sequences, around 96% seen once. CD8+ and CD4+ T cells from blood underwent TCR beta sequencing. Negative isolation was used for CD8+ and CD4+ T cells, and FACS enrichment was applied to TEMRA cells. The material sequenced was CD4+ T cells from PBMCs. This TCR came from a human donor with multiple sclerosis.

CDR3 bases: TGTGCCAGCAGTTTTGGCGGGAGCAACGAGCAGTACTTC. It yields the protein CASSFGGSNEQYF. J is TRBJ2-7 and V is TRBV12-3 or TRBV12-4; 7 bases fit TRBD2. The length of the CDR3 is 13 residues. The trim removed 3 bases at V and 5 bases at J, leaving 4 bases unmatched.